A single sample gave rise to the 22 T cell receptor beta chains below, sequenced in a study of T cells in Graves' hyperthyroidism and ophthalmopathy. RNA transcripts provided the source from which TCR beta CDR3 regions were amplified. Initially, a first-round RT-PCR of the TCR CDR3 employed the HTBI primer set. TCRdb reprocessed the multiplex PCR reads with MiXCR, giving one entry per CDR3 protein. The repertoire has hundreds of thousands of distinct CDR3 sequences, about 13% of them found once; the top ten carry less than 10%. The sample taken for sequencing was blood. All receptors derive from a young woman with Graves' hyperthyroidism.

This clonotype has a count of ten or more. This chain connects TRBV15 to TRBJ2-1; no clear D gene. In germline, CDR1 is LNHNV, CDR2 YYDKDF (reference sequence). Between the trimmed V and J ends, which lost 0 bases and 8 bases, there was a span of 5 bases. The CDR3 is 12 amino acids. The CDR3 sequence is CATSREGYEQFF. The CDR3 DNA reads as TGTGCCACCAGCAGAGAAGGTTATGAGCAGTTCTTC. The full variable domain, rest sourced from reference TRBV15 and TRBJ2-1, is DAMVIQNPRYQVTQFGKPVTLSCSQTLNHNVMYWYQQKSSQAPKLLFHYYDKDFNNEADTPDNFQSRRPNTSFCFLDIRSPGLGDTAMYLCATSREGYEQFFGPGTRLTVL.

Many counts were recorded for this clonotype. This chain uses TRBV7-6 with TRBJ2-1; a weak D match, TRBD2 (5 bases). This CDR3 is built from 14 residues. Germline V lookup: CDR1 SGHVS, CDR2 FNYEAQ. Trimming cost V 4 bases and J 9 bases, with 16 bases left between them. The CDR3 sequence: CASSSYNIRGEQFF. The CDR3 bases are TGTGCCAGCAGCTCCTACAACATTCGGGGTGAGCAGTTCTTC.

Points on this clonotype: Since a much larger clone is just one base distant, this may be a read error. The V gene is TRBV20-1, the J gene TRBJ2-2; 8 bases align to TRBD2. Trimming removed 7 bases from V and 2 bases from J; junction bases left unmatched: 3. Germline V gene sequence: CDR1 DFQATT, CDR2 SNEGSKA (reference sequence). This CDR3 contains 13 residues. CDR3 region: CSGLAINTGELFF. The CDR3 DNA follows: TGCAGTGGACTAGCGATAAACACCGGGGAGCTGTTTTTT.

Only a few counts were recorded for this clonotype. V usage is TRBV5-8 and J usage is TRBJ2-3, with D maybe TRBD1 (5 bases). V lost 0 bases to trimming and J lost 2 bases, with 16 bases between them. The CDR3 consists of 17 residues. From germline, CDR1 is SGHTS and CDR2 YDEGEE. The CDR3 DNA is TGTGCCAGCAGCTTGGCAGGTGACTCACAGGTCACAGATACGCAGTATTTT. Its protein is CASSLAGDSQVTDTQYF.

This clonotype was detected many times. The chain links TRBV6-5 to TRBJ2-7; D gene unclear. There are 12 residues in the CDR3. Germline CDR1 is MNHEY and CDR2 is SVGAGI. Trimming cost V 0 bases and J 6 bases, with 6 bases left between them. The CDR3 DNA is TGTGCCAGCAGTTACTCCGGAAGCGAGCAGTACTTC. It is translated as CASSYSGSEQYF.

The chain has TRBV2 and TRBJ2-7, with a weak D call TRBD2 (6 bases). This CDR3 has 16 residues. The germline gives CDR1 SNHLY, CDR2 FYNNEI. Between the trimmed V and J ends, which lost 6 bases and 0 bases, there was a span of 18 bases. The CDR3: CASSSKEGASSYEQYF. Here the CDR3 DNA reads TGTGCCAGCAGCTCCAAGGAGGGCGCAAGCTCCTACGAGCAGTACTTC.

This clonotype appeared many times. CDR3: CASSLGTSPYEQYF. The CDR3 bases are TGTGCCAGCTCACTAGGGACTTCACCCTACGAGCAGTACTTC. The chain joins TRBV18 to TRBJ2-7; maybe TRBD2 (6 bases). In germline, CDR1 is KGHSH, CDR2 LQKENI. With 4 bases removed from V and 2 bases from J, the gap between germline ends came to 12 bases. CDR3 size: 14 residues.

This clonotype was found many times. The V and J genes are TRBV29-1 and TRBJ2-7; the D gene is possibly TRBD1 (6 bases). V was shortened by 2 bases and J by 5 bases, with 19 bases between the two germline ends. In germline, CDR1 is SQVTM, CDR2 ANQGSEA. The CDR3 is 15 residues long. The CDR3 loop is CSVETGFITPNEQYF. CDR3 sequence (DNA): TGCAGCGTTGAAACAGGGTTCATTACCCCCAACGAGCAGTACTTC.

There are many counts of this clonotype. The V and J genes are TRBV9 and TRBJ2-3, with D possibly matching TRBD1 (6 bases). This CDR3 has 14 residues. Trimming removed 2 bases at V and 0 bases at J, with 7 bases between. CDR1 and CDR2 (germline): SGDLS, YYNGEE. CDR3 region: CASSVQGSTDTQYF. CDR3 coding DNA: TGTGCCAGCAGCGTCCAGGGGAGCACAGATACGCAGTATTTT. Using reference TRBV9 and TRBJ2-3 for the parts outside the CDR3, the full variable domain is DSGVTQTPKHLITATGQRVTLRCSPRSGDLSVYWYQQSLDQGLQFLIQYYNGEERAKGNILERFSAQQFPDLHSELNLSSLELGDSALYFCASSVQGSTDTQYFGPGTRLTVL.

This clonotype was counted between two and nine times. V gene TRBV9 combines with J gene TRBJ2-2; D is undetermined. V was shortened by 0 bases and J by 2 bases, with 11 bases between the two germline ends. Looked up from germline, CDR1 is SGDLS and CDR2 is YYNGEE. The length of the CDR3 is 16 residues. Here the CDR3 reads CASSVGWSSNTGELFF. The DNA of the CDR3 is TGTGCCAGCAGCGTAGGATGGTCTTCTAACACCGGGGAGCTGTTTTTT.

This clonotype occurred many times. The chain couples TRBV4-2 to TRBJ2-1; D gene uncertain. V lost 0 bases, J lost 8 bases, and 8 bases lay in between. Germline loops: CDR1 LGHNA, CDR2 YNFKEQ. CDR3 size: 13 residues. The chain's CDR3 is CASSQDRQDEQFF. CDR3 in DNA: TGTGCCAGCAGCCAAGATCGGCAGGATGAGCAGTTCTTC.

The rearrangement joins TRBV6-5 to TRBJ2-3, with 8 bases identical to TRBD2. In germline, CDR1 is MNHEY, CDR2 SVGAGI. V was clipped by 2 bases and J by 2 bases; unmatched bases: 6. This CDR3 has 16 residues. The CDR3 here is CASSYGGGRNTDTQYF. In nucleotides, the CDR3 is TGTGCCAGCAGTTACGGGGGCGGGAGGAACACAGATACGCAGTATTTT.

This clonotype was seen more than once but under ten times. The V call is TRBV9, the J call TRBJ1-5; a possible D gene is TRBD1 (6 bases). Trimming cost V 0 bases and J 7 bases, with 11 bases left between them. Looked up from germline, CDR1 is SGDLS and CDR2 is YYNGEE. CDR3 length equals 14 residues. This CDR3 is CASSVGGLGQPQHF. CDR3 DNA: TGTGCCAGCAGCGTAGGGGGGCTGGGGCAGCCCCAGCATTTT.

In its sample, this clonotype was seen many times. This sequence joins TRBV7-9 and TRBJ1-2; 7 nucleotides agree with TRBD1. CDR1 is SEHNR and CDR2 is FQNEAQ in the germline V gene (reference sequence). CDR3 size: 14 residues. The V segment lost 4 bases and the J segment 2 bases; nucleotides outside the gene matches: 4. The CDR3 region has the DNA TGTGCCAGCAGCTCCCCGACAGGGAACTATGGCTACACCTTC. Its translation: CASSSPTGNYGYTF. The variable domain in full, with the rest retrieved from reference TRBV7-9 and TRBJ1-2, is DTGVSQNPRHKITKRGQNVTFRCDPISEHNRLYWYRQTLGQGPEFLTYFQNEAQLEKSRLLSDRFSAERPKGSFSTLEIQRTEQGDSAMYLCASSSPTGNYGYTFGSGTRLTVV.

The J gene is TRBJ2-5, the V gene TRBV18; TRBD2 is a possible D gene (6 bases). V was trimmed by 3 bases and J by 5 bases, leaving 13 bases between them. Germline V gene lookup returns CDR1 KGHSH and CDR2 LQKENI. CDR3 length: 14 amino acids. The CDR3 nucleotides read TGTGCCAGCTCACCGCGGAGGGTGGAGGAGACCCAGTACTTC. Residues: CASSPRRVEETQYF.

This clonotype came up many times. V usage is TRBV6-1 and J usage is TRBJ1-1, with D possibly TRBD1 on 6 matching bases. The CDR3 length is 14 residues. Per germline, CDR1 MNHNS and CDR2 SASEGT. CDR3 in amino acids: CAGGGIRSYTEAFF. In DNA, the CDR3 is TGTGCAGGGGGGGGGATAAGAAGTTACACTGAAGCTTTCTTT.

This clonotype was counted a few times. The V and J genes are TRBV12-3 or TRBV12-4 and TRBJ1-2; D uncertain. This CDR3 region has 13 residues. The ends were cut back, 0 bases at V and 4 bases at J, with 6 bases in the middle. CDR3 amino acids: CASSLAQSYGYTF. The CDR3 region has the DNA TGTGCCAGCAGTTTAGCGCAAAGCTATGGCTACACCTTC.

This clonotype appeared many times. This chain's CDR3 is CASNKHTGELFF. In DNA, the CDR3 is TGTGCCAGTAATAAGCACACCGGGGAGCTGTTTTTT. The chain recombines TRBV28 with TRBJ2-2, with D hard to call. Trimming removed 9 bases at V and 3 bases at J, with 8 bases between. CDR1 is MDHEN, CDR2 SYDVKM, per germline. This CDR3 contains 12 residues. Full variable domain (remainder filled in from reference TRBV28 and TRBJ2-2): DVKVTQSSRYLVKRTGEKVFLECVQDMDHENMFWYRQDPGLGLRLIYFSYDVKMKEKGDIPEGYSVSREKKERFSLILESASTNQTSMYLCASNKHTGELFFGEGSRLTVL.

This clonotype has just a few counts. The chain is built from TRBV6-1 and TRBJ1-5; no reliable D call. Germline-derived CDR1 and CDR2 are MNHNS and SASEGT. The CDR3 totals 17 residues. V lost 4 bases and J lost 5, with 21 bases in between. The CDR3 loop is CASSAPRTGSLYQPQHF. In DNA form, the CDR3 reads TGTGCCAGCAGTGCCCCCCGGACCGGGTCCTTATATCAGCCCCAGCATTTT.

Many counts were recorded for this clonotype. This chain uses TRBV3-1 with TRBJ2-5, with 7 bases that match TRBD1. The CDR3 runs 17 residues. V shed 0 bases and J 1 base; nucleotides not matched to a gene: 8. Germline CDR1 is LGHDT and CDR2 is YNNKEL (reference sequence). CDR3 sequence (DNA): TGTGCCAGCAGCCAAGACCGGGACAGCGTAACCCAAGAGACCCAGTACTTC. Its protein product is CASSQDRDSVTQETQYF.

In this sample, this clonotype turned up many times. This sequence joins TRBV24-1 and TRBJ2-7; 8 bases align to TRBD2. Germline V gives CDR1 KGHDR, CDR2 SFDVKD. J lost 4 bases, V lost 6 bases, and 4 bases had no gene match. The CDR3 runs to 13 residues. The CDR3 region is CATSPGLGYEQYF. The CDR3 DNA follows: TGTGCCACCAGTCCGGGACTAGGATACGAGCAGTACTTC.

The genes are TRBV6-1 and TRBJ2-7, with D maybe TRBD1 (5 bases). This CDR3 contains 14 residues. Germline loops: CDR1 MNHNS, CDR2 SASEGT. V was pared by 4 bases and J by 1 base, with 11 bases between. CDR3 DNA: TGTGCCAGCAGTGGCCCAGGGTCATCCTACGAGCAGTACTTC. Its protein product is CASSGPGSSYEQYF.